Listed below are T cell receptor beta chains from one sample, sequenced in a study of human T cells and chemical hapten exposure. In TCRdb, the RACE reads were re-called with MiXCR into one record per CDR3 protein. This table holds a few hundred thousand distinct CDR3 sequences, 5.5% found once. This specimen consisted of whole blood, obtained in connection with sensitization to the hapten diphenylcyclopropenone (DPC). These receptors were collected from a young woman with alopecia areata. Some clones in this sample may be carry-over from other donors' samples. CDR3s include the opening cysteine and the closing phenylalanine or tryptophan. Fields, in order: clone size, D gene, J gene, V gene, CDR3 protein, CDR3 DNA. D genes are given only for firm matches. Size tells how often a clone was seen (once, few, many) or the class of an expanded clone, and some rows leave it out.

>few|-|TRBJ2-4|TRBV24-1
CATSDGTTGENIQYF
TGTGCCACCAGTGACGGTACGACAGGAGAAAACATTCAGTACTTC
>-|-|TRBJ2-3|TRBV27
CASSDSRISTDTQYF
TGTGCCAGCTCTGACAGCAGGATTAGCACAGATACGCAGTATTTT
>few|-|TRBJ2-3|TRBV18
CASSPPILAADTQYF
TGTGCCAGCTCACCACCCATCCTTGCAGCAGATACGCAGTATTTT
>-|-|TRBJ2-6|TRBV18
CASSPSLQGANVLTF
TGTGCCAGCTCACCTAGTCTTCAGGGGGCCAACGTCCTGACTTTC
>many|TRBD1|TRBJ1-1|TRBV29-1
CSVQPGTAHTEAFF
TGCAGCGTCCAACCCGGGACAGCACACACTGAAGCTTTCTTT
>many|-|TRBJ2-1|TRBV12-3/TRBV12-4
CASRSVLGQQFF
TGTGCCAGCAGATCCGTATTGGGACAACAGTTCTTC
>few|TRBD2|TRBJ2-5|TRBV5-1
CASSLDGGGQETQYF
TGCGCCAGCAGCTTGGACGGCGGGGGGCAAGAGACCCAGTACTTC
>few|-|TRBJ1-2|TRBV5-6
CASSLHQTAGLYGYTF
TGTGCCAGCAGCTTACACCAAACGGCAGGTCTCTATGGCTACACCTTC
>many|-|TRBJ1-6|TRBV12-3/TRBV12-4
CASSTPRSPLHF
TGTGCCAGCAGCACCCCTCGATCACCCCTCCACTTT
>many|-|TRBJ1-6|TRBV10-3
CAISDPASTGLASPLHF
TGTGCCATCAGTGACCCGGCGTCCACCGGGCTGGCATCACCCCTCCACTTT
>once|-|TRBJ1-2|TRBV19
CASRPTTANYGYTF
TGTGCCAGTAGACCGACGACGGCAAACTATGGCTACACCTTC
>-|-|TRBJ1-1|TRBV7-9
CASSFNQLNTEAFF
TGTGCCAGCAGCTTTAACCAATTGAACACTGAAGCTTTCTTT
>few|TRBD1|TRBJ1-2|TRBV5-1
CASSPEPGTARGYTF
TGCGCCAGCAGCCCGGAACCGGGGACAGCGAGGGGCTACACCTTC
>-|-|TRBJ1-1|TRBV29-1
CSADRTLADTEAFF
TGCAGCGCTGACCGAACGTTGGCGGACACTGAAGCTTTCTTT
>-|-|TRBJ2-3|TRBV3-1
CASAGGFSNTQYF
TGTGCCAGCGCAGGTGGGTTCAGCAATACGCAGTATTTT
>-|TRBD1|TRBJ2-7|TRBV12-3/TRBV12-4
CASSSGGDRYYEQYF
TGTGCCAGCAGTTCCGGAGGGGACAGGTACTACGAGCAGTACTTC
>many|-|TRBJ2-2|TRBV7-9
CASISDTSNTGELFF
TGTGCCAGCATCTCGGACACTTCGAACACCGGGGAGCTGTTTTTT
>few|-|TRBJ2-7|TRBV5-1
CASSFGRSDEQYF
TGCGCCAGCAGCTTTGGCAGATCTGACGAGCAGTACTTC
>many|TRBD1|TRBJ2-4|TRBV6-5
CASSPGQAIAKNIQYF
TGTGCCAGCAGTCCTGGACAGGCGATAGCCAAAAACATTCAGTACTTC
>many|-|TRBJ1-2|TRBV6-5
CASSYQGNYGYTF
TGTGCCAGCAGTTACCAGGGGAACTATGGCTACACCTTC
>-|-|TRBJ2-7|TRBV28
CASNAQAAYEQYF
TGTGCCAGCAACGCCCAGGCCGCCTACGAGCAGTACTTC
>many|-|TRBJ2-7|TRBV9
CASSVGAGNEEYEQYF
TGTGCCAGCAGCGTAGGCGCTGGAAACGAGGAGTACGAGCAGTACTTC
>-|-|TRBJ2-7|TRBV7-2
CASSLVKSYEQYF
TGTGCCAGCAGCTTAGTCAAGTCCTACGAGCAGTACTTC
>-|-|TRBJ2-1|TRBV27
CASSQRGVGSYNEQFF
TGTGCCAGCAGTCAACGCGGGGTGGGCTCTTACAATGAGCAGTTCTTC
>few|-|TRBJ2-2|TRBV10-3
CAIRLGSNTGELFF
TGTGCCATCAGGCTTGGGAGCAACACCGGGGAGCTGTTTTTT
>-|-|TRBJ1-4|TRBV7-9
CASSQLPGPFF
TGTGCCAGCAGTCAACTCCCGGGACCGTTCTTT
>-|-|TRBJ2-7|TRBV20-1
CSAYPGLSYEQYF
TGCAGTGCTTATCCGGGACTCTCCTACGAGCAGTACTTC
>-|-|TRBJ2-6|TRBV15
CATSHGGPSGANVLTF
TGTGCCACCAGCCATGGGGGCCCATCTGGGGCCAACGTCCTGACTTTC
>-|TRBD2|TRBJ2-3|TRBV6-1
CASRTSGGPDTQYF
TGTGCCAGCAGGACTAGCGGGGGCCCAGATACGCAGTATTTT